This T cell receptor (beta chain) was sequenced during a study of T cell responses to AZD1222 COVID-19 vaccine. With regard to this clone: Its antigen is not identified.

Data came from immunoSEQ multiplex PCR; TCRdb stores just in-frame clones and leaves some out. The sample records 90,000 to 150,000 clones, approximately 90% being singletons. The germline CDR1 and CDR2 sequences are MDHEN and SYDVKM. The CDR3 runs 18 residues. Trimming cost V 4 bases and J 8 bases; bases outside gene matches: 12. Findings of the study overall: The number of AZD1222 recipients seropositive at baseline was only 5 to 7.

The sample in question was peripheral blood, obtained 28 days after the second AZD1222 dose. The sequence was obtained from an adult who received the AZD1222 COVID-19 vaccine. The chain couples TRBV28 to TRBJ2-1; the match to TRBD2 covers 15 bases. The CDR3 is CASSSARGLAGGLYEQFF. The CDR3 nucleotides read TGTGCCAGCAGTTCGGCCCGCGGACTAGCGGGAGGGCTGTATGAGCAGTTCTTC.